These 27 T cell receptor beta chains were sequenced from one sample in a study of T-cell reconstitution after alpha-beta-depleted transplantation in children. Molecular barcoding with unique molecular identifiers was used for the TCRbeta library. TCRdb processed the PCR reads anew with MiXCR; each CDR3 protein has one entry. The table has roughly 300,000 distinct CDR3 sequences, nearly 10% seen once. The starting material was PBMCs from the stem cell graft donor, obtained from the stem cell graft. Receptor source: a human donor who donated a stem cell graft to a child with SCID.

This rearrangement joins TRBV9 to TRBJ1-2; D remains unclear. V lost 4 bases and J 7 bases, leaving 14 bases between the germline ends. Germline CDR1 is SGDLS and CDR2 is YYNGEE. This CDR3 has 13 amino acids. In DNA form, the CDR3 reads TGTGCCAGCAGCTCACTACCCGCAGGTGGCTACACCTTC. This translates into CASSSLPAGGYTF.

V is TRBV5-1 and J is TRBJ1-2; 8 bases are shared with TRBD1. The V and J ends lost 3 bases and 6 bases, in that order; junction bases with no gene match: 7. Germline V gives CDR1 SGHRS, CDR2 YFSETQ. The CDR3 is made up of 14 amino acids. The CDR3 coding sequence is TGCGCCAGCAGCTCGGGACAGGAACGTCATGGCTACACCTTC. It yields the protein CASSSGQERHGYTF.

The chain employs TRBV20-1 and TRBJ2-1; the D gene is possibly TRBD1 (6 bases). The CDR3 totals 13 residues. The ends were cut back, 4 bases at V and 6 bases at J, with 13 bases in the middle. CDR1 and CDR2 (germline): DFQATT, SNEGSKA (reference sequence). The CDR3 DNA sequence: TGCAGTGCTAACCGGGACACAATCAATGAGCAGTTCTTC. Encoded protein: CSANRDTINEQFF.

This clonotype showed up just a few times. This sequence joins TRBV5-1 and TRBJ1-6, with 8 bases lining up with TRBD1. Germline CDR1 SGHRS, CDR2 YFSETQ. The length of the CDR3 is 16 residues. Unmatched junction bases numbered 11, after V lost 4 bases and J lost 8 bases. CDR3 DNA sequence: TGCGCCAGCAGCACGGGACAGGAGGCCAACCATTCACCCCTCCACTTT. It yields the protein CASSTGQEANHSPLHF.

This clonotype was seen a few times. The CDR3 bases are TGCGCCAGCAGCCAAGGTCGGGGGGTCGTTGAGCAGTTCTTC. This gives the protein CASSQGRGVVEQFF. V gene TRBV4-1 combines with J gene TRBJ2-1; 7 nucleotides match TRBD2. The germline gives CDR1 MGHRA, CDR2 YSYEKL. This CDR3 comprises 14 residues. With V trimmed by 1 base and J by 9 bases, 6 bases remained unmatched.

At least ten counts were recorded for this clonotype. The CDR3 spells CASSPRAGASNQPQHF. The DNA for the CDR3 is TGTGCCAGCAGTCCCCGGGCAGGGGCTAGCAATCAGCCCCAGCATTTT. The rearrangement joins TRBV12-3 or TRBV12-4 to TRBJ1-5; weak D call: TRBD1 (6 bases). CDR3 size: 16 residues. V was clipped by 5 bases and J by 0 bases, with 14 bases between them.

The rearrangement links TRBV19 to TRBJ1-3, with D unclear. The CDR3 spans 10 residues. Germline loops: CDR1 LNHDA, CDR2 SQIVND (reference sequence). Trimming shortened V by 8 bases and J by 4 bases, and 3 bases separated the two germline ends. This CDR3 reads CASCGNTIYF. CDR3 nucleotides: TGTGCCAGTTGCGGAAACACCATATATTTT.

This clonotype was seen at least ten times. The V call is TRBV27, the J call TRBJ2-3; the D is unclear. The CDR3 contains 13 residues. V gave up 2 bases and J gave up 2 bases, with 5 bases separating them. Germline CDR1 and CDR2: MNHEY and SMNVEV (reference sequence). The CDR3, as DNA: TGTGCCAGCAGTTTACGGGCCACAGATACGCAGTATTTT. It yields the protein CASSLRATDTQYF.

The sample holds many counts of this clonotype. Written as DNA, the CDR3 is TGCAGCGCCGTCATTGACAATCAGCCCCAGCATTTT. Its translation is CSAVIDNQPQHF. This rearrangement joins TRBV29-1 to TRBJ1-5; D gene ambiguous. Germline values: CDR1 SQVTM, CDR2 ANQGSEA. Trimming stripped 7 bases from V and 3 bases from J, with 10 bases between. CDR3 length: 12 residues.

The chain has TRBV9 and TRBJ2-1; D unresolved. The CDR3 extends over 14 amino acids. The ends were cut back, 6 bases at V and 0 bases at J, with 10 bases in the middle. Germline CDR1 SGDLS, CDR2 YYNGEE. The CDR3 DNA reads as TGTGCCAGCACCTTGGACGCCTCCTACAATGAGCAGTTCTTC. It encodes CASTLDASYNEQFF.

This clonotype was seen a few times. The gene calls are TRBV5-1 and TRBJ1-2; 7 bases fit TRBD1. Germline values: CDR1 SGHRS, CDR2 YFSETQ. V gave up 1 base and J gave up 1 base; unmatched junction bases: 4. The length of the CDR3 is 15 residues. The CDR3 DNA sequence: TGCGCCAGCAGCTTGTTGCAGGGGGTTAACTATGGCTACACCTTC. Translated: CASSLLQGVNYGYTF.

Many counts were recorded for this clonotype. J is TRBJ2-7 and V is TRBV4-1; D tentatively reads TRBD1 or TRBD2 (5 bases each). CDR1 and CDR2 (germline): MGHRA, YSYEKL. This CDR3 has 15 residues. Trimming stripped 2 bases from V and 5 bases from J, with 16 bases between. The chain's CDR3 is CASSQRDPAVDEQYF. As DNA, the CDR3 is TGCGCCAGCAGCCAACGGGACCCGGCAGTCGACGAGCAGTACTTC.

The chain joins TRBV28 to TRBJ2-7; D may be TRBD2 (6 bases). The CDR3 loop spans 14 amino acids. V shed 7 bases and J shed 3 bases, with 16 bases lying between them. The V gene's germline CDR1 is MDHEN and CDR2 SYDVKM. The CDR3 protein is CASIERGGLYEQYF. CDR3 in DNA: TGTGCCAGCATCGAACGGGGAGGCCTCTACGAGCAGTACTTC.

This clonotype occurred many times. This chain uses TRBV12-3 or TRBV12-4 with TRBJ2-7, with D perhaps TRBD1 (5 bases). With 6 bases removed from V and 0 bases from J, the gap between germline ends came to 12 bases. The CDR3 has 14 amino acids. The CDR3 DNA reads TGTGCCAGCAGGCCGACAGAAAGCTCCTACGAGCAGTACTTC. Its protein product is CASRPTESSYEQYF.

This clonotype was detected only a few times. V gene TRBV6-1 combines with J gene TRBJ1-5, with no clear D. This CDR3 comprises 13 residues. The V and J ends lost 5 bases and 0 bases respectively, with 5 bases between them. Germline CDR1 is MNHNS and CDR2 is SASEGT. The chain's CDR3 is CASSRASNQPQHF. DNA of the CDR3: TGTGCCAGCAGTCGCGCTAGCAATCAGCCCCAGCATTTT.

CDR3 DNA sequence: TGTGCCAGCAACGGACTAGCGGCACAAGAGACCCAGTACTTC. Its protein product is CASNGLAAQETQYF. The chain recombines TRBV2 with TRBJ2-5; 10 positions match TRBD2. The CDR3 is 14 residues long. Germline V gene sequence: CDR1 SNHLY, CDR2 FYNNEI. J gave up 2 bases and V 7 bases, and 4 bases lay outside the gene matches.

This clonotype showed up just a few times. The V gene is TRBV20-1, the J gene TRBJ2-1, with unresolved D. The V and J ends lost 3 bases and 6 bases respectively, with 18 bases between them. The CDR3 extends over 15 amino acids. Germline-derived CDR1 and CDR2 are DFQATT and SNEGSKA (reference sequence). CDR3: CSASEPSRVSNEQFF. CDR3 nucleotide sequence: TGCAGTGCTAGTGAACCCAGTCGGGTTAGCAATGAGCAGTTCTTC.

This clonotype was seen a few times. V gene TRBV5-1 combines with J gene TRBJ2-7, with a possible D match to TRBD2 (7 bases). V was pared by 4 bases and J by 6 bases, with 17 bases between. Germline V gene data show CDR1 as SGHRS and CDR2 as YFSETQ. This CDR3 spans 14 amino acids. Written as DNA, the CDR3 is TGCGCCAGCAGCCCTGGAGGGGGGGCGGTCGAGCAGTACTTC. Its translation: CASSPGGGAVEQYF.

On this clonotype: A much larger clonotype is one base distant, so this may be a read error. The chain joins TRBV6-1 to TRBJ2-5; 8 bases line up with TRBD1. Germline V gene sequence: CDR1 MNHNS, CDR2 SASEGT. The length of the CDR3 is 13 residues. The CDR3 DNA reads TGTGCCAGCAGCCGGACAGGGAAAGAGACCCATTACTTC. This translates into CASSRTGKETHYF.

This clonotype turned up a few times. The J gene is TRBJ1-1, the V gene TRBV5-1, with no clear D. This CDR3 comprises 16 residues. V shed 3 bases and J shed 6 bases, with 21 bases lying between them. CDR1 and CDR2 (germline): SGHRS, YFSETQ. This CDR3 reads CASSSSTRGWGAEAFF. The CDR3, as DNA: TGCGCCAGCAGCTCCTCGACACGGGGATGGGGAGCTGAAGCTTTCTTT.

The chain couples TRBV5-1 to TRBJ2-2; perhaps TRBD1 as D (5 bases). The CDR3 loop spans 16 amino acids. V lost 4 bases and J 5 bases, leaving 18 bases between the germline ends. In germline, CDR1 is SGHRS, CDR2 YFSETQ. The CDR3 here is CASSIRTPSVTGELFF. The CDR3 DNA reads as TGCGCCAGCAGCATCCGGACACCCTCTGTTACCGGGGAGCTGTTTTTT.

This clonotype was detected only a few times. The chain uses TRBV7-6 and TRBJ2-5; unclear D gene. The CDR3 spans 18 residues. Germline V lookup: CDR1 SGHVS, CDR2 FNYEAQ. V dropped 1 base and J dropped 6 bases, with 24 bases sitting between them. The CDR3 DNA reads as TGTGCCAGCAGCTTAGGTGACGGGTCCACAGCTCAATGGAAGACCCAGTACTTC. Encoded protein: CASSLGDGSTAQWKTQYF.

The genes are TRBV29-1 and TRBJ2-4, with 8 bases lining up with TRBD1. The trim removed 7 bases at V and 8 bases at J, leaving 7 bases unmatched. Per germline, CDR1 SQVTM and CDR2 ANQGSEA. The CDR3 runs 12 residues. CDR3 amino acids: CSAWDRTDIQYF. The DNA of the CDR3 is TGCAGCGCCTGGGACAGGACGGACATTCAGTACTTC.

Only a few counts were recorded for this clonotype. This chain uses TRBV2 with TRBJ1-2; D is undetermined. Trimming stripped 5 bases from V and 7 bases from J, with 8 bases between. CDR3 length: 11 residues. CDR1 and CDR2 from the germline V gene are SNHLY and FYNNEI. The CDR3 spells CASSSGSGYTF. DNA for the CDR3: TGTGCCAGCAGTTCGGGTTCTGGCTACACCTTC.

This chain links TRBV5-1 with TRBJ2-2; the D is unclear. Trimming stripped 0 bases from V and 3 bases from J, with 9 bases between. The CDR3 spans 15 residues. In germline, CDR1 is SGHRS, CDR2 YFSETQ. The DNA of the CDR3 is TGCGCCAGCAGCTTGGTTGGGGTGGACACCGGGGAGCTGTTTTTT. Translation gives CASSLVGVDTGELFF.

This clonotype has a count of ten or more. The CDR3 DNA sequence: TGTGCCATCAGTGAAGGGGGGGTTCGGCAAGAGACCCAGTACTTC. Translating gives CAISEGGVRQETQYF. V usage is TRBV10-3 and J usage is TRBJ2-5, with D possibly matching TRBD2 (7 bases). CDR3 length: 15 amino acids. Germline loops: CDR1 ENHRY, CDR2 SYGVKD. Trimming pared 3 bases from V and 2 bases from J, leaving 13 bases between.

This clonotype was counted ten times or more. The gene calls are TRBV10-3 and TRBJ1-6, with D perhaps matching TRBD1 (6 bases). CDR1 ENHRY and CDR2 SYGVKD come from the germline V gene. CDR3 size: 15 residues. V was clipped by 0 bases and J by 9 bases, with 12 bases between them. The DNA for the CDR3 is TGTGCCATCAGTGAGTCGGGTCAGGGGAGTTCACCCCTCCACTTT. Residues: CAISESGQGSSPLHF.